These 21 T cell receptor beta chains share one sample of origin, sequenced in a study of cytomegalovirus exposure and HLA in healthy donors. Primers included in the PCR were 60 Vbeta and 13 Jbeta primers. TCRdb's copy holds only in-frame clones and misses some; the assay was immunoSEQ multiplex PCR. Counted here are under 200,000 clones, roughly four fifths occurring once; the ten biggest clones make up just over 2%. Sequencing was carried out using PBMCs. These receptors originate from a woman aged 30 to 39 in good health and CMV-seropositive.

The chain has TRBV9 and TRBJ2-7; perhaps TRBD1 as D (6 bases). CDR1 is SGDLS, CDR2 YYNGEE, per germline. V gave up 4 bases and J gave up 5 bases, with 16 bases separating them. The CDR3 is 14 residues long. CDR3 in DNA: TGTGCCAGCAGCCCCGTGAGAGGGGGTCACGAGCAGTACTTC. Amino acids: CASSPVRGGHEQYF.

This chain joins TRBV7-9 and TRBJ2-7; D perhaps matches TRBD2 (6 bases). This CDR3 is built from 14 residues. In germline, CDR1 is SEHNR, CDR2 FQNEAQ (reference sequence). Trimming pared 4 bases from V and 3 bases from J, leaving 13 bases between. The CDR3 loop reads CASSSGTVFYEQYF. CDR3 bases: TGTGCCAGCAGCTCCGGGACTGTATTCTACGAGCAGTACTTC.

This clone was seen more than once but under ten times. The V gene is TRBV27, the J gene TRBJ1-6; 7 bases match TRBD1. The CDR3 loop spans 14 amino acids. V was clipped by 6 bases and J by 4 bases; unmatched bases: 3. CDR1 is MNHEY and CDR2 is SMNVEV in the germline V gene (reference sequence). The CDR3 protein is CASRTGAYNSPLHF. CDR3 nucleotides: TGTGCCAGCAGAACAGGGGCTTATAATTCACCCCTCCACTTT.

This clone was seen once. The rearrangement joins TRBV5-8 to TRBJ1-2, with unresolved D. There are 16 residues in the CDR3. Trimming removed 4 bases from V and 2 bases from J, with 18 bases in between. CDR1 SGHTS and CDR2 YDEGEE come from the germline V gene. The CDR3: CASSLTVGSLNYGYTF. DNA for the CDR3: TGTGCCAGCAGCCTTACAGTCGGAAGCTTAAACTATGGCTACACCTTC.

V usage is TRBV30 and J usage is TRBJ2-5, with 8 bases lining up with TRBD2. V trimming: 7 bases; J trimming: 7 bases; junction bases outside the gene matches: 11. Looked up from germline, CDR1 is GTSNPN and CDR2 is SVGIG (reference sequence). The length of the CDR3 is 13 residues. For the CDR3, the DNA is TGTGCCTCCCGGGGGGGGGTATCGGGGACCCAGTACTTC. Translation: CASRGGVSGTQYF.

The table lists this clone with a count of one. The V gene is TRBV6-1, the J gene TRBJ1-1; no clear D gene. V dropped 2 bases and J dropped 4 bases, with 11 bases sitting between them. This CDR3 contains 14 residues. Germline V CDR1 and CDR2: MNHNS, SASEGT. CDR3 protein: CASSEMDWGTEAFF. CDR3 in DNA: TGTGCCAGCAGTGAAATGGACTGGGGCACTGAAGCTTTCTTT.

This chain connects TRBV5-1 to TRBJ2-1; TRBD2 aligns across 10 bases. The CDR3 contains 16 residues. Germline V gene lookup returns CDR1 SGHRS and CDR2 YFSETQ. With 2 bases clipped from V and 7 bases from J, the junction kept 9 bases outside the gene matches. CDR3 region: CASSFEGERGGNEQFF. The CDR3 DNA is TGCGCCAGCAGCTTCGAAGGGGAGCGGGGGGGTAATGAGCAGTTCTTC.

The V and J genes are TRBV7-6 and TRBJ2-4; 7 positions match TRBD1. The V gene end was trimmed by 1 base and the J gene end by 0 bases; junction bases not matched to a gene: 6. CDR3 length: 17 amino acids. Germline CDR1 reads SGHVS; CDR2 reads FNYEAQ. The CDR3 DNA sequence: TGTGCCAGCAGCTTAGAGGACAGGAGCTTAGCCAAAAACATTCAGTACTTC. Translation gives CASSLEDRSLAKNIQYF.

This chain joins TRBV19 and TRBJ2-7; 8 bases match TRBD2. The CDR3 is 18 residues long. The junction had 15 bases not matched to a gene; V was cut back by 4 bases and J by 1 base. Looked up from germline, CDR1 is LNHDA and CDR2 is SQIVND (reference sequence). The CDR3 DNA reads as TGTGCCAGTAGTAGGGGGCGCGGGCTACTAGCGGTTTCCTACGAGCAGTACTTC. Its translation: CASSRGRGLLAVSYEQYF.

A remark on this clone: Other DNA sequences within the sample encode an identical CDR3. This sequence joins TRBV9 and TRBJ1-4; D may be TRBD1 (6 bases). There are 14 residues in the CDR3. The germline CDR1 and CDR2 sequences are SGDLS and YYNGEE. The V gene lost 0 bases and the J gene lost 6 bases, with 9 bases spanning the gap. CDR3: CASSVVPGDEKLFF. The CDR3 nucleotides read TGTGCCAGCAGCGTAGTCCCAGGGGATGAAAAACTGTTTTTT.

The chain combines TRBV7-9 with TRBJ1-4; D perhaps matches TRBD1 (6 bases). The CDR3 consists of 15 residues. V was shortened by 5 bases and J by 8 bases, with 18 bases between the two germline ends. From germline, CDR1 is SEHNR and CDR2 FQNEAQ (reference sequence). CDR3 bases: TGTGCCAGCAGCGTAGGGACAATGGGCGGCGAAAAACTGTTTTTT. Translating gives CASSVGTMGGEKLFF.

This clone was detected a few times. The chain recombines TRBV5-4 with TRBJ1-2; maybe TRBD1 (5 bases). Germline V gene data show CDR1 as SGHNT and CDR2 as YYREEE (reference sequence). With 4 bases removed from V and 1 base from J, the gap between germline ends came to 14 bases. This CDR3 spans 15 amino acids. The CDR3 DNA sequence: TGTGCCAGCAGCATCCGGGACTCTTATAACTATGGCTACACCTTC. Its protein product is CASSIRDSYNYGYTF.

V is TRBV30 and J is TRBJ1-4; D uncertain. The CDR3 totals 14 residues. Trimming shortened V by 5 bases and J by 0 bases, and 10 bases separated the two germline ends. CDR1 and CDR2 from the germline V gene are GTSNPN and SVGIG (reference sequence). CDR3 loop: CAWEQSATNEKLFF. In DNA form, the CDR3 reads TGTGCCTGGGAACAGTCTGCAACTAATGAAAAACTGTTTTTT.

V usage is TRBV6-1 and J usage is TRBJ1-1, with D unresolved. The germline CDR1 and CDR2 sequences are MNHNS and SASEGT. The CDR3 is 11 amino acids. V dropped 10 bases and J dropped 8 bases, with 14 bases sitting between them. CDR3 residues: CATRREMEAFF. The CDR3 DNA sequence: TGTGCCACCCGGAGAGAAATGGAAGCTTTCTTT.

The CDR3 DNA sequence: TGCAGCGTTGAACTCGTATCTGGAAACACCATATATTTT. Its translation is CSVELVSGNTIYF. V is TRBV29-1 and J is TRBJ1-3; the D is unclear. Trimming removed 2 bases at V and 1 base at J, with 6 bases between. Per the germline V gene, CDR1 is SQVTM and CDR2 is ANQGSEA. CDR3 length: 13 amino acids.

The V and J genes are TRBV28 and TRBJ2-3; 10 bases agree with TRBD2. Germline V gene data show CDR1 as MDHEN and CDR2 as SYDVKM. V lost 6 bases, J lost 3 bases, and 6 bases stayed unmatched. CDR3 length: 15 residues. The CDR3 coding sequence is TGTGCCAGCAGCCCACTAGCGGGGAGGACAGATACGCAGTATTTT. This gives the protein CASSPLAGRTDTQYF.

This chain links TRBV4-1 with TRBJ2-1, with D unresolved. The V end was cut by 4 bases, the J end by 7 bases, with 14 bases between. Germline V CDR1 and CDR2: MGHRA, YSYEKL. The CDR3 has 14 amino acids. The CDR3 loop is CASSPTSTLNEQFF. The CDR3 DNA reads TGCGCCAGCAGCCCGACTTCGACCTTAAATGAGCAGTTCTTC.

This chain links TRBV28 with TRBJ1-2; 10 positions match TRBD1. This CDR3 region has 15 residues. V gave up 3 bases and J gave up 7 bases; unmatched junction bases: 8. CDR1 and CDR2 (germline): MDHEN, SYDVKM. The CDR3 nucleotides read TGTGCCAGCAGTTTTCCCGGACAGGGGGATAGTGGCTACACCTTC. Protein product: CASSFPGQGDSGYTF.

The chain couples TRBV18 to TRBJ2-6; 9 nucleotides agree with TRBD1. The V segment lost 3 bases and the J segment 0 bases; nucleotides outside the gene matches: 9. Germline CDR1 is KGHSH and CDR2 is LQKENI. The CDR3 has 19 amino acids. Here the CDR3 DNA reads TGTGCCAGCTCACCGCGACCGGGACAGGGACTCTCTGGGGCCAACGTCCTGACTTTC. This gives the protein CASSPRPGQGLSGANVLTF.

The J gene is TRBJ1-1, the V gene TRBV5-1, with 11 nucleotides matching TRBD1. V dropped 6 bases and J dropped 2; count of bases not matched to a gene: 3. The CDR3 covers 14 residues. Germline V gene data show CDR1 as SGHRS and CDR2 as YFSETQ. The CDR3: CASKGQGENTEAFF. Here the CDR3 DNA reads TGCGCCAGCAAGGGACAGGGGGAAAACACTGAAGCTTTCTTT.

V usage is TRBV9 and J usage is TRBJ2-5; D perhaps matches TRBD2 (6 bases). Germline values: CDR1 SGDLS, CDR2 YYNGEE. CDR3 length equals 15 residues. V lost 3 bases, J lost 1 base, and 13 bases lay in between. CDR3 DNA: TGTGCCAGCAGCGCGGATAGCGGTTTCCAAGAGACCCAGTACTTC. This sequence encodes CASSADSGFQETQYF.